This T cell receptor (beta chain) was observed in a study of T cells after yellow fever vaccination. A single record per CDR3 protein comes from TCRdb applying MiXCR to the 5' RACE reads. The sample lists tens of thousands of distinct CDR3 sequences, about an eighth occurring once. This CDR3 has 15 residues. In germline, CDR1 is SGHRS, CDR2 YFSETQ. After removal of 4 bases from V and 2 bases from J, the junction contained 7 bases not matched to a gene. The sample in question was CD8+ T cells not binding an NS4B(214-222) dextramer, sorted from PBMCs, obtained 20 to 25 days after the first yellow fever vaccination. This chain uses TRBV5-1 with TRBJ2-7; 9 bases are a match to TRBD1. The receptor was derived from a man younger than 35 who received the YFV17D yellow fever vaccine. CDR3 DNA sequence: TGCGCCAGCAGCATCCGGGGACAGGGCACCTACGAGCAGTACTTC. Its protein is CASSIRGQGTYEQYF.